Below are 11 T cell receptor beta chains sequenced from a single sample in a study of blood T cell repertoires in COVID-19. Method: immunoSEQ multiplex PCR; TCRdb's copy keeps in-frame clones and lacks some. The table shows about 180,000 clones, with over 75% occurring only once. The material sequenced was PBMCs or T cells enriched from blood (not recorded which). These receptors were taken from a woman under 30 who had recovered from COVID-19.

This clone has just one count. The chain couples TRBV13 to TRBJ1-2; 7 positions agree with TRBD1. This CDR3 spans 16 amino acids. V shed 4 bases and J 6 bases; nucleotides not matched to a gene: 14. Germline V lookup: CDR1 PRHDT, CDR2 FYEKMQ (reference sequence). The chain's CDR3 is CASSSPRDRVTDGYTF. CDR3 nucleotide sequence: TGTGCCAGCAGCTCACCCCGAGACAGGGTGACGGATGGCTACACCTTC.

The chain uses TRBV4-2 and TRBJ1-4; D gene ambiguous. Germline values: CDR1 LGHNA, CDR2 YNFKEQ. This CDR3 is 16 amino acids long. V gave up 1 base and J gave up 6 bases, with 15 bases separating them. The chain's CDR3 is CASSQGDEIGDEKLFF. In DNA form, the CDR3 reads TGTGCCAGCAGCCAAGGAGACGAGATCGGGGATGAAAAACTGTTTTTT.

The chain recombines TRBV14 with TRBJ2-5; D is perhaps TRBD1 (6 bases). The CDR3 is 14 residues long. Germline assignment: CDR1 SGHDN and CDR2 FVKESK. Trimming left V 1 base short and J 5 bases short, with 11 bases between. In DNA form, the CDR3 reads TGTGCCAGCAGCCAAGTACAGGGAATGGAGACCCAGTACTTC. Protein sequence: CASSQVQGMETQYF. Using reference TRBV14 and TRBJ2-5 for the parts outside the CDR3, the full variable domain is EAGVTQFPSHSVIEKGQTVTLRCDPISGHDNLYWYRRVMGKEIKFLLHFVKESKQDESGMPNNRFLAERTGGTYSTLKVQPAELEDSGVYFCASSQVQGMETQYFGPGTRLLVL.

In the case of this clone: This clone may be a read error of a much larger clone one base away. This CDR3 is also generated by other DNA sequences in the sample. CDR3 sequence (DNA): TGCAGTGCTAGAGACCGGGATGAGCAGTTCTTC. This gives the protein CSARDRDEQFF. This chain joins TRBV20-1 and TRBJ2-1; D unclear. V lost 0 bases and J lost 8, with 5 bases in between. Looked up from germline, CDR1 is DFQATT and CDR2 is SNEGSKA (reference sequence). The CDR3 has 11 residues.

Here the CDR3 DNA reads TGTGCCAGTAGTATATGGAGCCCCTACAATGAGCAGTTCTTC. Translated, it gives CASSIWSPYNEQFF. The chain uses TRBV19 and TRBJ2-1; D is unclear. From germline, CDR1 is LNHDA and CDR2 SQIVND (reference sequence). The CDR3 consists of 14 residues. Trimming stripped 2 bases from V and 2 bases from J, with 7 bases between.

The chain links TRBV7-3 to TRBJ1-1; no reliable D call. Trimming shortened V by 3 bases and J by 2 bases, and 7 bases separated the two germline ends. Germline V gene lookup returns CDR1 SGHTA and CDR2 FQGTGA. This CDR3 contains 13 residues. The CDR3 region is CASSLSENTEAFF. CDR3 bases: TGTGCCAGCAGCTTGAGTGAAAACACTGAAGCTTTCTTT. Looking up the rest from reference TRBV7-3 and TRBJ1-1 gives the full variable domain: GAGVSQTPSNKVTEKGKYVELRCDPISGHTALYWYRQSLGQGPEFLIYFQGTGAADDSGLPNDRFFAVRPEGSVSTLKIQRTERGDSAVYLCASSLSENTEAFFGQGTRLTVV.

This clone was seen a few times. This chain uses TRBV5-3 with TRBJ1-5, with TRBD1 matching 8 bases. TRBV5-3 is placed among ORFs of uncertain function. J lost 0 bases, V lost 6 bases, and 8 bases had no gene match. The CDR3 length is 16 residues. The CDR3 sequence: CARNRGEGYSNQPQHF. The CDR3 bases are TGTGCCAGAAACAGGGGGGAGGGTTATAGCAATCAGCCCCAGCATTTT.

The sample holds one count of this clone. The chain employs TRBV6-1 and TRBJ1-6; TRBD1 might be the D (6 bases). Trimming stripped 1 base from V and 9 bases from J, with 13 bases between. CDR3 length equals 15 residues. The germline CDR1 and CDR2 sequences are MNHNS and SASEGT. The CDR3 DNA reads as TGTGCCAGCAGTGAAGAACAGGGAAAGTCTTCACCCCTCCACTTT. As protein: CASSEEQGKSSPLHF.

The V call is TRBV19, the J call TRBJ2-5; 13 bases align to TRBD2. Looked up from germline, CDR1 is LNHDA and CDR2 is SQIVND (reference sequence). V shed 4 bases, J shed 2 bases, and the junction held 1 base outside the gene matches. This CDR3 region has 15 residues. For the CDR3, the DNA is TGTGCCAGTAGTACGGGACTAGCGGGGCAAGAGACCCAGTACTTC. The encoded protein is CASSTGLAGQETQYF.

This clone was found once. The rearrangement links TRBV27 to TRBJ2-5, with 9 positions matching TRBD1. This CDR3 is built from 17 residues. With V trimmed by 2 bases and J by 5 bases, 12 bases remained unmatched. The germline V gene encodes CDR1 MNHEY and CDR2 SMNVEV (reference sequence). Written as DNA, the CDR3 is TGTGCCAGCAGTTTAGCCCCCGGGACAGGGAAGTGGGAGACCCAGTACTTC. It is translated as CASSLAPGTGKWETQYF.

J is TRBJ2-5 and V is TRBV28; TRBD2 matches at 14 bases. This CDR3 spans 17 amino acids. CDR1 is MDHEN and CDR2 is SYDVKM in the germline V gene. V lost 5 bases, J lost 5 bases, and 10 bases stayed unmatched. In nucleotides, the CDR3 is TGTGCCAGCAGTCTGCCGGGACTAGCGGGGGTATACGAGACCCAGTACTTC. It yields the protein CASSLPGLAGVYETQYF.